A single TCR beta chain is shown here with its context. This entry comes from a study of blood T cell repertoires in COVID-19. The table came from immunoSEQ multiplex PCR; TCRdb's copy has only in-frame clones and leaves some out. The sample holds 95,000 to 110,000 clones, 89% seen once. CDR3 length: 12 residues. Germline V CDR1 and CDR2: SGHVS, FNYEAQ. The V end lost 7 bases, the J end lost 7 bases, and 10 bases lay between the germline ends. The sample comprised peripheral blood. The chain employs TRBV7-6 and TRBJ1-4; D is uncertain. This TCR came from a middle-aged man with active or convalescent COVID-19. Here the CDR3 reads CASTSSVEKLFF. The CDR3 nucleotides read TGTGCCAGCACCTCCTCGGTTGAAAAACTGTTTTTT. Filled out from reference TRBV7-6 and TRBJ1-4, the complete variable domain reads GAGVSQSPRYKVTKRGQDVALRCDPISGHVSLYWYRQALGQGPEFLTYFNYEAQQDKSGLPNDRFSAERPEGSISTLTIQRTEQRDSAMYRCASTSSVEKLFFGSGTQLSVL.